This record looks at one T cell receptor (beta chain) sequence and its context. Sequencing was performed with immunoSEQ multiplex PCR; in TCRdb, only in-frame clones are kept and a portion is missing. The data contain some 59,000 clones, 82% of them singletons. The data stem from a study of OX40 agonist ivuxolimab in advanced cancers. Study-wide background: Intravenous ivuxolimab was administered to patients every 2 weeks at 0.01 to 10 mg/kg.

This TCR came from an adult with an advanced solid tumor such as melanoma, head and neck, liver or kidney cancer. The sequences come from CD4+ or CD8+ T cells sorted from blood, collected in a trial of the OX40 agonist ivuxolimab.

The CDR3 is CASSYHSPQPQHF. The CDR3 bases are TGTGCCAGCAGTTACCACTCCCCGCAGCCCCAGCATTTT. V gene TRBV6-5 combines with J gene TRBJ1-5; D is undetermined. The CDR3 length is 13 residues. CDR1 is MNHEY, CDR2 SVGAGI, per germline. V was shortened by 2 bases and J by 7 bases, with 9 bases between the two germline ends.